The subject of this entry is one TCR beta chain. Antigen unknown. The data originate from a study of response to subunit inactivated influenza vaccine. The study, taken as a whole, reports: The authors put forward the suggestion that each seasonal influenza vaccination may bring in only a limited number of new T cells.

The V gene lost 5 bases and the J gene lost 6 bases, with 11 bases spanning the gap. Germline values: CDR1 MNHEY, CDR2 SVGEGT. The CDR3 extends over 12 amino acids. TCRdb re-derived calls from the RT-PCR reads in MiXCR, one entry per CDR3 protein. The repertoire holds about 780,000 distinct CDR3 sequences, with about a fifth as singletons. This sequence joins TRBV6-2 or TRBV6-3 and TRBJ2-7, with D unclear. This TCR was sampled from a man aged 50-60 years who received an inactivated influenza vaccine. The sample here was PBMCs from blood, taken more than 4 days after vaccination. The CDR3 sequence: CASSTASGEQYF. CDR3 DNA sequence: TGTGCCAGCAGTACCGCGTCTGGCGAGCAGTACTTC.